This TCR beta chain was recovered during a study of cytomegalovirus exposure and HLA in healthy donors (dated by TCRdb to 2015 to 2018). About the study as a whole: In an earlier analysis of 587 of the donors, less than 350 Gb of sequence data and 100 million or so unique TCR beta sequences from 150 million to 200 million T cells were reported. Approximately 300 gigabases of sequencing data and around 80 million unique TCR sequences made up an early release that covered several hundred HLA-typed donors. Among the roughly 400 genotyped donors, around 81% belonged to the genetic ancestry cluster associated with self-reported Caucasian donors. The study aimed to test whether signatures of past pathogen exposure could be identified by cataloging public T cell receptors. The T cell repertoires of several hundred subjects were profiled by immunosequencing and related to cytomegalovirus serostatus. In addition to the first cohort of around 670 subjects, a separate validation cohort of around 110 different subjects was used. To predict cytomegalovirus infection status, the study combined high-throughput TCR immunosequencing, statistical association of individual TCRs with disease status, and machine learning. A later analysis re-analyzed previously published TCR beta repertoires from about 600 donors and added high-resolution HLA genotyping to study TCR occurrence patterns. In the later analysis, no new phenotypic data were used to find candidate immune exposures; instead, reliance was placed on TCR beta sequences and their occurrence across donors. An earlier analysis of 587 of the donors used high-throughput TCR beta sequencing to judge whether each TCR beta V gene segment behaved as functional or pseudogenic. Donor age, sex, ethnicity and CMV serostatus were compiled alongside the repertoire data. A later genetic analysis used genome-wide SNP genotypes for about 60% of the roughly 700 donors, treating that subset as a discovery cohort. Every repertoire in the discovery cohort had been generated on one and the same sequencing platform. Both class I and class II loci were covered by HLA typing, at four-digit resolution. Typing coverage differed by locus: A, B, C, DRB1 and DQB1 were typed in about 620-630 donors, DQA1 in about 500, DPA1 in around 610, and DPB1 in 472. Roughly 5 DR-DQ haplotypes were handled as single units for association and clustering, since linkage in the cohort was strong. On average, roughly 240,000 unique TCR beta nucleotide sequences were sequenced per donor among several hundred genotyped donors of the cohort, with roughly 18% of those sequences being non-productive. The paper as a whole reports these results and caveats: According to a later genetic analysis, donors in an Asian-associated ancestry cluster had fewer N-insertions in productive TCRs than the approximately 630-donor mean. The 87-base-pair reads could not distinguish some IMGT-functional V segments, including TRBV6-2 and TRBV6-3, so those segments were excluded. Because counts were too low, some 16 rarely observed V segments, including chromosome 9 orphons, were excluded from the earlier analysis of fewer than 650 of the donors. According to the authors, the approach could potentially be generalized to other disease states and immunological phenotypes. For the cohort, immune exposure information was limited to CMV serostatus. According to a later analysis, parvovirus B19, influenza, CMV and Epstein-Barr virus appeared linked to several top co-occurrence clusters. A further reported finding was that TCR beta sequences accurately predicted the HLA-A and HLA-B alleles for most subjects in the first cohort. Sequencing depth was assumed to be roughly uniform across donors in the presence/absence analyses, though that assumption may not hold. When HLA alleles, especially DR and DQ, strongly co-occurred, attributing TCR associations to individual alleles was difficult. The sequencing pipeline was judged likely to have produced a cluster of highly shared sequence variants as a technical artifact. Only TCR beta chains were sequenced in this cohort, and the absence of alpha or paired-chain data limited detectable features. At a false discovery rate of 0.05, a later analysis linked 16,951 TCR beta sequences to specific HLA alleles. The study gave a list of under 200 TCR beta chains associated with cytomegalovirus. A later analysis found that most CMV-associated TCR beta chains appeared HLA-restricted, with HLA associations seemingly driven largely by CMV exposure. A few of the identified cytomegalovirus-associated TCR beta chains were confirmed in vitro to be specific for cytomegalovirus antigens. In a later analysis, HLA-associated TCR beta chains showed more clonal expansion and lower generation probabilities than non-associated chains that were equally common. Correlated functional status among segregating V segments might reflect linkage disequilibrium, but an unknown experimental factor could not be ruled out. Across donors, most TCR sequences were observed very rarely, whereas some public TCRs were present in many individuals. A later genetic analysis associated a missense DCLRE1C variant with V-gene and J-gene trimming of TCR beta chains, and an independent cohort replicated the association. Because HLA typing was unavailable for some donors at each locus, only the typed subset was used in association tests. In a later analysis, the rate of TCR association differed among HLA loci, with DRB1 alleles having the most associated TCRs and HLA-C alleles having the fewest. In an earlier analysis of more than 450 of the donors, most TCR beta V segments were observed in productive rearrangements about 87% or about 30% of the time, broadly matching IMGT annotations. The classifier was reported to diagnose cytomegalovirus status with high specificity and sensitivity in both the original cohort and the validation cohort.

According to the germline V gene, CDR1 reads WSHSY and CDR2 reads SAAADI. V sheds 8 bases and J sheds 5 bases, leaving 10 bases between their ends. The CDR3 holds 12 amino acids from the cysteine to the phenylalanine. Only the CDR3 region is kept as DNA, spanning 36 bases read in frame from base 1. About this clone: No antigen is known for it. Qualities for individual bases were not recorded, and no much larger clone is one base off.

In total, roughly 670 healthy bone marrow donors made up the cohort. At the time of sampling, every cohort member was nominally healthy, though immune exposures that went unrecorded were likely present. The donor was CMV seropositive and belonged to the group of 250 to 350 seropositive cohort members. Each donor provided a peripheral blood sample, and peripheral blood mononuclear cells were used for TCR beta sequencing. The Qiagen DNeasy Blood Extraction Kit was used to extract genomic DNA from the blood cell samples. Preparation of the library involved the immunoSEQ multiplex PCR assay. For the multiplex PCR, a mixture combining 60 forward primers for TCR Vbeta segments and 13 reverse primers for TCR Jbeta segments was used. The CDR3 region of rearranged TCR beta genes was amplified from genomic DNA by a multiplex PCR assay. The amplified TCR beta libraries were sequenced on the Illumina HiSeq System as 87-base-pair reads. Per the authors' processing: A later analysis counted approximately 84 million unique TCR beta chains across the 550 to 700 repertoires, and 9 million to 14 million of these chains were shared by at least two donors. A nearest-neighbor algorithm error-corrected the raw reads and collapsed the reads into unique sequences, merging closely related sequences to remove PCR and sequencing errors. To assign V, D and J gene segments, CDR3 sequences were aligned to IMGT reference sequences. Each retained sequence needed at least a six-nucleotide match to both a V gene segment and a J gene segment. A rearrangement counted as productive if the CDR3 had no stop codons and remained in frame with V and J, and every other rearrangement counted as non-productive. CDR3 was defined according to IMGT convention as the region running from the second conserved V-encoded cysteine to the conserved J-encoded phenylalanine. The earlier analysis of approximately 590 of the donors excluded any sequence lacking an unambiguous match to a single V gene segment. An earlier analysis of fewer than 750 of the donors classified V segments as functional when productive rearrangements were above 56.7% and as segregating when the standard deviation between donors was above 5%. A statistical classification framework was built for diagnosing cytomegalovirus status from the catalog of TCR beta chain sequences. In a later analysis, TCR nucleotide sequences were compared against IMGT/GENE-DB human TR gene sequences so that V and J genes could be assigned. The TCRdist pipeline was used in a later analysis to assign CDR3 sequences and most-parsimonious VDJ recombination scenarios. In a later analysis, every TCR beta chain was defined by the combination of its CDR3 amino acid sequence and its V-gene family, and reads without a unique V-gene family were dropped. A later analysis removed 550 to 700 highly shared, low-generation-probability nucleotide sequences to deal with suspected cross-contamination and a sequencing artifact. For each public chain, a later analysis derived a clonal expansion index from normalized ranks of inferred template counts within each repertoire. In a later analysis, generation probabilities were computed with a VDJ recombination model fitted to out-of-frame rearrangements, and the resulting probabilities were checked against IGoR. In a later analysis, TCR-TCR, TCR-HLA and TCR-CMV co-occurrence was scored with hypergeometric tests, and a repertoire-size bias correction was applied to TCR pairs. To estimate false discovery rates, a later analysis permuted the HLA or CMV assignments 20 times. In a later analysis, co-occurring TCRs were grouped with DBSCAN, and TCRdist sequence similarity was added when clustering was performed within HLA-allele-positive subsets. Co-occurrence clustering excluded repertoires with fewer than 30,000 or more than 120,000 public chains, plus five with anomalous nucleotide sharing. TCRdb carries this immuneACCESS record with in-frame sequences only. Its versions omit some clonotypes, under half of them owing to an unresolved V gene in the studies checked, with the rest unexplained. The D gene and trimming were derived from the DNA, and the V and J assignments and clone size from that table. For this sample the table gives tens of thousands of clones, of which about 75% were detected only once. Around 4.7% of the sample belongs to the ten largest clones.

The sample was PBMCs. The receptor was derived from a man in his sixties in good health and CMV-seropositive. The rearrangement combines TRBV10-2 with TRBJ2-1; tentative D gene TRBD2, with 6 bases matching. The encoded CDR3 is CASSVADNEQFF. Read as DNA, the sequence is TGCGCCAGCTCCGTAGCGGACAATGAGCAGTTCTTC.